The 25 T cell receptor beta chains below were found in one sample sequenced in a study of blood T cell repertoires in COVID-19. Measured with immunoSEQ multiplex PCR; TCRdb has only the in-frame clones, and not every one. Of 100,000 to 150,000 clones detected, under 85% appear once; the ten largest clones hold approximately 12%. Input material: peripheral blood. These TCRs come from a woman aged 60-75 years with acute or convalescent COVID-19.

The chain has TRBV5-4 and TRBJ2-2, with 8 bases aligning to TRBD1. J was trimmed by 3 bases and V by 3 bases; bases with no gene match: 7. The CDR3 runs to 16 residues. Germline values: CDR1 SGHNT, CDR2 YYREEE (reference sequence). CDR3 coding DNA: TGTGCCAGCAGCTCCGGACAGGGTCGGCACACCGGGGAGCTGTTTTTT. It specifies CASSSGQGRHTGELFF.

This chain links TRBV24-1 with TRBJ1-1; no firm D call. Germline V gene lookup returns CDR1 KGHDR and CDR2 SFDVKD. V lost 4 bases and J 6 bases, leaving 8 bases between the germline ends. The CDR3 has 12 residues. The CDR3 sequence is CATSDSRAEAFF. The CDR3 bases are TGTGCCACCAGTGACTCGAGGGCTGAAGCTTTCTTT.

The CDR3 here is CATSRGTGLQETQYF. As DNA, the CDR3 is TGTGCCACCAGCAGAGGGACAGGTCTCCAAGAGACCCAGTACTTC. The chain employs TRBV15 and TRBJ2-5; 7 nucleotides line up with TRBD1. J gave up 1 base and V 1 base, and 3 bases lay outside the gene matches. The length of the CDR3 is 15 residues. The V gene's germline CDR1 is LNHNV and CDR2 YYDKDF (reference sequence). Based on the CDR3 plus reference TRBV15 and TRBJ2-5, the full variable domain is DAMVIQNPRYQVTQFGKPVTLSCSQTLNHNVMYWYQQKSSQAPKLLFHYYDKDFNNEADTPDNFQSRRPNTSFCFLDIRSPGLGDTAMYLCATSRGTGLQETQYFGPGTRLLVL.

CDR3 in amino acids: CASSLAQGQGYGYTF. Written as DNA, the CDR3 is TGTGCCAGCAGCTTGGCTCAGGGACAGGGGTATGGCTACACCTTC. The chain carries TRBV5-4 and TRBJ1-2; 10 nucleotides align to TRBD1. This CDR3 region has 15 residues. J lost 5 bases, V lost 0 bases, and 4 bases had no gene match. Germline V gene data show CDR1 as SGHNT and CDR2 as YYREEE (reference sequence). Together with reference TRBV5-4 and TRBJ1-2, the CDR3 gives the full variable domain: ETGVTQSPTHLIKTRGQQVTLRCSSQSGHNTVSWYQQALGQGPQFIFQYYREEENGRGNFPPRFSGLQFPNYSSELNVNALELDDSALYLCASSLAQGQGYGYTFGSGTRLTVV.

This clone has only a few counts. This chain joins TRBV18 and TRBJ1-2; D not resolved. With 0 bases removed from V and 4 bases from J, the gap between germline ends came to 9 bases. Germline CDR1 is KGHSH and CDR2 is LQKENI. There are 14 residues in the CDR3. The DNA for the CDR3 is TGTGCCAGCTCACCACCGGCACAGACCTATGGCTACACCTTC. It yields the protein CASSPPAQTYGYTF. Full variable domain (remainder filled in from reference TRBV18 and TRBJ1-2): NAGVMQNPRHLVRRRGQEARLRCSPMKGHSHVYWYRQLPEEGLKFMVYLQKENIIDESGMPKERFSAEFPKEGPSILRIQQVVRGDSAAYFCASSPPAQTYGYTFGSGTRLTVV.

V and J are TRBV15 and TRBJ1-3, with D maybe TRBD1 (5 bases). V was cut by 7 bases and J by 4 bases, with 17 bases left in between. The CDR3 consists of 15 residues. CDR1 LNHNV and CDR2 YYDKDF come from the germline V gene (reference sequence). Here the CDR3 DNA reads TGTGCCACCACCTTGACAGAATTTCTGGGAAACACCATATATTTT. Its translation is CATTLTEFLGNTIYF. Combining the CDR3 with reference TRBV15 and TRBJ1-3 gives the whole variable domain DAMVIQNPRYQVTQFGKPVTLSCSQTLNHNVMYWYQQKSSQAPKLLFHYYDKDFNNEADTPDNFQSRRPNTSFCFLDIRSPGLGDTAMYLCATTLTEFLGNTIYFGEGSWLTVV.

The V and J genes are TRBV6-6 and TRBJ2-3; 7 bases match TRBD1. Trimming at V came to 5 bases and at J to 1 base, leaving 6 bases not matched to a gene. CDR1 is MNHNY and CDR2 is SVGAGI in the germline V gene (reference sequence). The length of the CDR3 is 15 residues. CDR3 DNA sequence: TGTGCCAGCAGTCGGGACAGCGTCCGCACAGATACGCAGTATTTT. As protein: CASSRDSVRTDTQYF.

The chain links TRBV7-9 to TRBJ1-6, with D perhaps TRBD1 (6 bases). CDR3 length: 15 residues. V lost 5 bases and J 7 bases, leaving 15 bases between the germline ends. Germline V CDR1 and CDR2: SEHNR, FQNEAQ (reference sequence). CDR3 DNA: TGTGCCAGCAGCCCCCGATACAGGGAGAATTCACCCCTCCACTTT. It is translated as CASSPRYRENSPLHF.

The chain joins TRBV5-1 to TRBJ1-1, with D tentatively TRBD1 (5 bases). The CDR3 has 14 amino acids. The germline V gene encodes CDR1 SGHRS and CDR2 YFSETQ. Trimming removed 0 bases from V and 1 base from J, with 7 bases in between. CDR3 bases: TGCGCCAGCAGCTTGGGACAGTCGAACACTGAAGCTTTCTTT. Its protein is CASSLGQSNTEAFF.

The sample holds one count of this clone. V and J are TRBV2 and TRBJ2-5, with D possibly matching TRBD1 (6 bases). Trimming shortened V by 4 bases and J by 3 bases, and 18 bases separated the two germline ends. Germline V CDR1 and CDR2: SNHLY, FYNNEI. The CDR3 sequence is 16 residues long. CDR3 sequence (DNA): TGTGCCAGCAGTGGACAGGAGGTCGGCACCAAAGAGACCCAGTACTTC. Translated: CASSGQEVGTKETQYF.

The rearrangement links TRBV4-1 to TRBJ2-3; perhaps TRBD2 as D (6 bases). The CDR3 contains 16 residues. The V gene lost 1 base and the J gene lost 2 bases, with 13 bases spanning the gap. CDR1 and CDR2 from the germline V gene are MGHRA and YSYEKL. The CDR3: CASSQGTRGVTDTQYF. The CDR3 nucleotides read TGCGCCAGCAGCCAAGGAACCCGCGGGGTCACAGATACGCAGTATTTT.

V is TRBV7-2 and J is TRBJ2-1, with a weak D call TRBD2 (5 bases). The CDR3 extends over 17 amino acids. The germline CDR1 and CDR2 sequences are SGHTA and FQGNSA. Trimming removed 1 base at V and 4 bases at J, with 17 bases between. Here the CDR3 reads CASSLVPHPDSYNEQFF. The DNA of the CDR3 is TGTGCCAGCAGCTTAGTCCCACATCCGGACTCTTACAATGAGCAGTTCTTC.

This clone was recorded once. The J gene is TRBJ1-3, the V gene TRBV19; 10 nucleotides line up with TRBD1. The CDR3 runs to 15 residues. The germline V gene has CDR1 LNHDA and CDR2 SQIVND (reference sequence). V gave up 6 bases and J gave up 3 bases; unmatched junction bases: 5. The DNA for the CDR3 is TGTGCCAGTAGCCGACAGGGGGCGAGTGGAAACACCATATATTTT. It yields the protein CASSRQGASGNTIYF.

The chain links TRBV19 to TRBJ2-2; D is ambiguous. Germline V gene sequence: CDR1 LNHDA, CDR2 SQIVND (reference sequence). The CDR3 is 15 amino acids. V was cut by 1 base and J by 5 bases, with 11 bases left in between. CDR3: CASSIVRSETGELFF. CDR3 bases: TGTGCCAGTAGTATAGTGAGGTCGGAGACCGGGGAGCTGTTTTTT.

This chain connects TRBV4-2 to TRBJ2-3, with D hard to call. CDR3 size: 15 residues. V lost 1 base and J 7 bases, leaving 15 bases between the germline ends. CDR1 is LGHNA, CDR2 YNFKEQ, per germline. CDR3 sequence reads: CASSQAGTSFNTQYF. The CDR3 DNA follows: TGTGCCAGCAGCCAAGCAGGTACCTCCTTTAATACGCAGTATTTT.

The chain has TRBV18 and TRBJ1-2; a weak D match, TRBD1 (6 bases). The V end was cut by 1 base, the J end by 3 bases, with 21 bases between. Germline V gene lookup returns CDR1 KGHSH and CDR2 LQKENI. The CDR3 has 18 amino acids. For the CDR3, the DNA is TGTGCCAGCTCACCACTCTATATAACAGGGACCGTTGACTATGGCTACACCTTC. Its protein is CASSPLYITGTVDYGYTF.

The CDR3 region has the DNA TGTGCCAGCAGCTCACGCCCCTTAGCGGGGGGGCCGGGTACGCAGTATTTT. Translated: CASSSRPLAGGPGTQYF. The gene calls are TRBV13 and TRBJ2-3, with 11 bases matching TRBD2. Germline CDR1 is PRHDT and CDR2 is FYEKMQ (reference sequence). With V trimmed by 4 bases and J by 8 bases, 14 bases remained unmatched. The length of the CDR3 is 17 residues.

The rearrangement links TRBV9 to TRBJ1-2; D may be TRBD1 (5 bases). The CDR3 has 15 amino acids. Trimming stripped 6 bases from V and 2 bases from J, with 17 bases between. Germline V gene sequence: CDR1 SGDLS, CDR2 YYNGEE. CDR3 bases: TGTGCCAGCAACGGGGGACCCAAAGCGAACTATGGCTACACCTTC. It yields the protein CASNGGPKANYGYTF.

This chain uses TRBV2 with TRBJ1-2; D gene uncertain. CDR3 length: 13 amino acids. Germline lookup yields CDR1 SNHLY and CDR2 FYNNEI. V dropped 10 bases and J dropped 7 bases, with 19 bases sitting between them. CDR3 protein: CATQVLRSSGYTF. CDR3 sequence (DNA): TGTGCCACCCAGGTTCTACGTTCAAGTGGCTACACCTTC.

This clone was seen a single time. The chain is built from TRBV9 and TRBJ1-6, with 8 bases matching TRBD1. The CDR3 extends over 16 amino acids. Germline CDR1 reads SGDLS; CDR2 reads YYNGEE. The V gene end was trimmed by 2 bases and the J gene end by 5 bases; junction bases not matched to a gene: 6. The chain's CDR3 is CASSVGTGENNSPLHF. For the CDR3, the DNA is TGTGCCAGCAGCGTCGGGACAGGCGAAAATAATTCACCCCTCCACTTT.

The genes are TRBV19 and TRBJ1-5, with D uncertain. The CDR3 has 14 amino acids. Trimming removed 0 bases at V and 11 bases at J, with 14 bases between. Germline CDR1 and CDR2: LNHDA and SQIVND (reference sequence). CDR3 region: CASSIDLPDSSQHF. In DNA form, the CDR3 reads TGTGCCAGTAGTATAGATCTGCCTGACTCGTCCCAGCATTTT.

This clone showed up just a few times. This sequence joins TRBV18 and TRBJ1-1, with no clear D. Germline CDR1 reads KGHSH; CDR2 reads LQKENI. V was cut by 4 bases and J by 2 bases, with 5 bases left in between. This CDR3 is built from 12 residues. As DNA, the CDR3 is TGTGCCAGCTCACTAAAAAACACTGAAGCTTTCTTT. Amino acid sequence: CASSLKNTEAFF. The full variable domain, completed using reference TRBV18 and TRBJ1-1, is NAGVMQNPRHLVRRRGQEARLRCSPMKGHSHVYWYRQLPEEGLKFMVYLQKENIIDESGMPKERFSAEFPKEGPSILRIQQVVRGDSAAYFCASSLKNTEAFFGQGTRLTVV.

CDR3: CASKRGYNQPQHF. In nucleotides, the CDR3 is TGTGCCAGCAAAAGGGGGTACAATCAGCCCCAGCATTTT. The chain is built from TRBV5-8 and TRBJ1-5, with a possible D match to TRBD1 (6 bases). The CDR3 has 13 amino acids. Germline loops: CDR1 SGHTS, CDR2 YDEGEE. The V end lost 6 bases, the J end lost 3 bases, and 10 bases lay between the germline ends. The variable domain in full, with the rest retrieved from reference TRBV5-8 and TRBJ1-5, is EAGVTQSPTHLIKTRGQQATLRCSPISGHTSVYWYQQALGLGLQFLLWYDEGEERNRGNFPPRFSGRQFPNYSSELNVNALELEDSALYLCASKRGYNQPQHFGDGTRLSIL.

The J gene is TRBJ1-1, the V gene TRBV7-9; TRBD1 agrees at 8 bases. V gave up 5 bases and J gave up 3 bases; unmatched junction bases: 5. Per the germline V gene, CDR1 is SEHNR and CDR2 is FQNEAQ (reference sequence). The CDR3 runs to 14 residues. The CDR3 DNA reads as TGTGCCAGCAGCCCGGGACAGGTGCACACTGAAGCTTTCTTT. Amino acids: CASSPGQVHTEAFF.

This chain uses TRBV5-5 with TRBJ1-3; no definite D call. The length of the CDR3 is 16 residues. V lost 2 bases, J lost 0 bases, and 12 bases lay in between. Germline-derived CDR1 and CDR2 are SGHKS and YYEKEE (reference sequence). In nucleotides, the CDR3 is TGTGCCAGCAGCTTTACCCTGGGCGTCTCTGGAAACACCATATATTTT. Translated, it gives CASSFTLGVSGNTIYF.